The clone carrying this T cell receptor (beta chain) was seen a single time. The source of the sample is a study of control samples from healthy donors and cancer patients. Only in-frame clones appear in the TCRdb table, and some are missing; sequencing was by immunoSEQ multiplex PCR. The sample has some 110,000 clones; 85% to 90% are singletons. The receptor was derived from a woman aged 45-59 years with colorectal cancer. The sequencing sample was made of PBMCs.

DNA of the CDR3: TGTGCCAGTAGTCGACCGGGACTAGCGGGAGGGATCTACGAGCAGTACTTC. This sequence encodes CASSRPGLAGGIYEQYF. J is TRBJ2-7 and V is TRBV19, with 16 nucleotides matching TRBD2. The CDR3 extends over 17 amino acids. J was trimmed by 3 bases and V by 5 bases; bases with no gene match: 7. The germline V gene encodes CDR1 LNHDA and CDR2 SQIVND (reference sequence). Full variable domain (rest looked up from reference TRBV19 and TRBJ2-7): DGGITQSPKYLFRKEGQNVTLSCEQNLNHDAMYWYRQDPGQGLRLIYYSQIVNDFQKGDIAEGYSVSREKKESFPLTVTSAQKNPTAFYLCASSRPGLAGGIYEQYFGPGTRLTVT.